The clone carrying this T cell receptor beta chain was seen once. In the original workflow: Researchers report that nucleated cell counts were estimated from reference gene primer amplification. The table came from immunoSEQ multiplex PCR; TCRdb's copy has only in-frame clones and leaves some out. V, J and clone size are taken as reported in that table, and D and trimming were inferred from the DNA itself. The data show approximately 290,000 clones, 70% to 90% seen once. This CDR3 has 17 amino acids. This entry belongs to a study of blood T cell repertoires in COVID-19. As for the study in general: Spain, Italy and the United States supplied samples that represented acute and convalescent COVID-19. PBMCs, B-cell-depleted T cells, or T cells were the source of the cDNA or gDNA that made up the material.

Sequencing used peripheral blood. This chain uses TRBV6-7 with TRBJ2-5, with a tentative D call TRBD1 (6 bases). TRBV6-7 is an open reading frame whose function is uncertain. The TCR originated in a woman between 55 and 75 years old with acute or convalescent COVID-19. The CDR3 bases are TGTGCGACCAGCCTAGGGGCCACGGATAGGGGACATAAGACCCAGTACTTC. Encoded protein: CATSLGATDRGHKTQYF.